This paragraph reports one T cell receptor beta chain. In the original analysis: By means of reference gene primer amplification, nucleated cell counts were estimated. Sequencing was performed with immunoSEQ multiplex PCR; in TCRdb, only in-frame clones are kept and a portion is missing. V and J calls and clone size are copied from that table; D and trimming were computed from the DNA. The table includes around 130,000 clones, roughly four fifths detected once. Ages ranged from roughly 18 to 100 years, with residence in 24 US areas. Cohort assignment relied on participant-reported clinical history. The CDR3 consists of 16 residues. CDR1 and CDR2 from the germline V gene are LGHNT and FRNRAP. Deletions cut 1 base from V and 5 bases from J, with 15 bases between. The data originate from a study of blood T cell repertoires in COVID-19. Overall study context: Nucleic acid was either cDNA or gDNA, and it came from T cells, B-cell-depleted T cells, or PBMCs.

Input material: PBMCs or T cells enriched from blood (not recorded which). The clonotype was recovered from a woman aged 45-65 years with acute COVID-19. The genes are TRBV12-5 and TRBJ2-1, with D uncertain. Here the CDR3 reads CASGLGPAELNNEQFF. DNA of the CDR3: TGTGCTAGTGGTTTGGGCCCGGCGGAGCTAAACAATGAGCAGTTCTTC.